The 28 T cell receptor beta chains below were found in one sample sequenced in a study of blood T cell repertoires in COVID-19. Generated by immunoSEQ multiplex PCR, the TCRdb table keeps only in-frame clones and is missing some. The sample lists over 200,000 clones, around 87% occurring once. Material for sequencing was peripheral blood. Source of these receptors: a man aged 55 to 70 who had recovered from COVID-19.

This clone has only one observation. The V call is TRBV15, the J call TRBJ1-2, with D possibly matching TRBD1 (5 bases). This CDR3 is built from 14 residues. Trimming took 3 bases from V and 5 from J, leaving 13 bases between them. Germline CDR1 reads LNHNV; CDR2 reads YYDKDF (reference sequence). For the CDR3, the DNA is TGTGCCACCAGCAGTGGGACTTTTAAATATGGCTACACCTTC. Its translation: CATSSGTFKYGYTF. Combining the CDR3 with reference TRBV15 and TRBJ1-2 gives the whole variable domain DAMVIQNPRYQVTQFGKPVTLSCSQTLNHNVMYWYQQKSSQAPKLLFHYYDKDFNNEADTPDNFQSRRPNTSFCFLDIRSPGLGDTAMYLCATSSGTFKYGYTFGSGTRLTVV.

The genes are TRBV7-2 and TRBJ2-3, with 12 bases identical to TRBD2. CDR3 length: 18 amino acids. In germline, CDR1 is SGHTA, CDR2 FQGNSA. Unmatched junction bases numbered 9, after V lost 5 bases and J lost 0 bases. The CDR3 coding sequence is TGTGCCAGCAGCCCTAGGACTAGCGGGGTTGCTAGCACAGATACGCAGTATTTT. Protein: CASSPRTSGVASTDTQYF.

This chain connects TRBV7-8 to TRBJ2-2; D remains unclear. V was shortened by 2 bases and J by 6 bases, with 19 bases between the two germline ends. There are 17 residues in the CDR3. Germline-derived CDR1 and CDR2 are SGHVS and FQNEAQ. DNA for the CDR3: TGTGCCAGCAGCTTACTACCTCTAGGAATTTCCGCCGGGGAGCTGTTTTTT. Encoded protein: CASSLLPLGISAGELFF.

This chain connects TRBV30 to TRBJ2-1, with 7 bases identical to TRBD2. Germline CDR1 is GTSNPN and CDR2 is SVGIG (reference sequence). This CDR3 region has 12 residues. Germline trimming cut 1 base from V and 14 bases from J; bases unmatched to any gene: 8. This CDR3 reads CAWSDAGDIEFF. CDR3 nucleotide sequence: TGTGCCTGGAGTGACGCGGGAGATATCGAGTTCTTC. Combining the CDR3 with reference TRBV30 and TRBJ2-1 gives the whole variable domain SQTIHQWPATLVQPVGSPLSLECTVEGTSNPNLYWYRQAAGRGLQLLFYSVGIGQISSEVPQNLSASRPQDRQFILSSKKLLLSDSGFYLCAWSDAGDIEFFGPGTRLTVL.

This clone was detected once. The chain has TRBV28 and TRBJ2-7; D is undetermined. The CDR3 sequence is 13 residues long. CDR1 and CDR2 (germline): MDHEN, SYDVKM. V lost 3 bases to trimming and J lost 2 bases, with 8 bases between them. The CDR3 bases are TGTGCCAGCAGTTTTGGCAGGACCTACGAGCAGTACTTC. Translating gives CASSFGRTYEQYF.

The sample holds one count of this clone. The chain employs TRBV5-4 and TRBJ1-1, with D possibly TRBD1 on 5 matching bases. The V gene lost 0 bases and the J gene lost 1 base, with 10 bases spanning the gap. The CDR3 is 15 residues long. Germline V gives CDR1 SGHNT, CDR2 YYREEE (reference sequence). In nucleotides, the CDR3 is TGTGCCAGCAGCTTGGGGCGAACAGGGAACACTGAAGCTTTCTTT. The encoded protein is CASSLGRTGNTEAFF. The variable domain in full, with the rest retrieved from reference TRBV5-4 and TRBJ1-1, is ETGVTQSPTHLIKTRGQQVTLRCSSQSGHNTVSWYQQALGQGPQFIFQYYREEENGRGNFPPRFSGLQFPNYSSELNVNALELDDSALYLCASSLGRTGNTEAFFGQGTRLTVV.

The rearrangement links TRBV14 to TRBJ2-3; the D gene is possibly TRBD1 (6 bases). The CDR3 sequence is 14 residues long. Germline-derived CDR1 and CDR2 are SGHDN and FVKESK. The V end lost 5 bases, the J end lost 6 bases, and 15 bases lay between the germline ends. The CDR3 DNA is TGTGCCAGCAGCACAGGGACGCTCGGGGATACGCAGTATTTT. The encoded protein is CASSTGTLGDTQYF.

V and J are TRBV19 and TRBJ2-7; 9 bases are a match to TRBD2. Per germline, CDR1 LNHDA and CDR2 SQIVND (reference sequence). The CDR3 spans 16 residues. V trimming: 4 bases; J trimming: 8 bases; junction bases outside the gene matches: 15. CDR3 region: CASSTLSARGGHKQYF. CDR3 nucleotide sequence: TGTGCCAGTAGTACCCTATCTGCGCGGGGGGGCCACAAGCAGTACTTC.

This chain connects TRBV11-3 to TRBJ1-3, with 9 bases matching TRBD1. The germline CDR1 and CDR2 sequences are SGHNT and YENEEA. The CDR3 spans 15 residues. V was clipped by 3 bases and J by 4 bases; unmatched bases: 4. CDR3 DNA sequence: TGTGCCAGCAGCTTCGGGACAGGGAGAGGAAACACCATATATTTT. Translating gives CASSFGTGRGNTIYF.

The sample holds one count of this clone. This chain joins TRBV28 and TRBJ1-1; no firm D call. The germline V gene encodes CDR1 MDHEN and CDR2 SYDVKM. CDR3 length equals 14 residues. V lost 3 bases, J lost 12 bases, and 20 bases lay in between. CDR3 protein: CASSFFRDRGVSFF. In nucleotides, the CDR3 is TGTGCCAGCAGTTTCTTTCGGGATCGGGGAGTTTCTTTCTTT.

In this sample, this clone turned up many times. The rearrangement links TRBV6-2 or TRBV6-3 to TRBJ2-1, with 13 bases matching TRBD2. The CDR3 contains 16 residues. Germline V gene lookup returns CDR1 MNHEY and CDR2 SVGEGT. After removal of 6 bases from V and 6 bases from J, the junction contained 8 bases not matched to a gene. CDR3 sequence: CASSPIGLAGANEQFF. CDR3 DNA: TGTGCCAGCAGCCCTATTGGACTAGCGGGAGCCAATGAGCAGTTCTTC.

This clone was observed a single time. V is TRBV6-5 and J is TRBJ1-4; D possibly corresponds to TRBD1 (6 bases). The CDR3 sequence is 15 residues long. V dropped 0 bases and J dropped 6 bases, with 11 bases sitting between them. Germline CDR1 MNHEY, CDR2 SVGAGI. The CDR3 loop is CASSYSGRGDEKLFF. DNA for the CDR3: TGTGCCAGCAGTTACTCAGGCAGGGGCGATGAAAAACTGTTTTTT.

The CDR3 is CASSYRNSGGTGELFF. CDR3 in DNA: TGTGCCAGCAGTTACCGGAATAGCGGGGGAACCGGGGAGCTGTTTTTT. The chain is built from TRBV6-2 or TRBV6-3 and TRBJ2-2, with 9 bases aligning to TRBD2. The CDR3 is 16 amino acids. V was clipped by 2 bases and J by 5 bases; unmatched bases: 6. Per germline, CDR1 MNHEY and CDR2 SVGEGT.

This clone was seen just once. V and J are TRBV6-1 and TRBJ2-7, with 12 bases matching TRBD2. The ends lost 4 bases at V and 2 bases at J; junction bases unmatched: 15. This CDR3 comprises 19 residues. Looked up from germline, CDR1 is MNHNS and CDR2 is SASEGT. The DNA for the CDR3 is TGTGCCAGCAGTGCCAAATACAGGGGACTAGCGGGCCACACCTACGAGCAGTACTTC. Translating gives CASSAKYRGLAGHTYEQYF.

The chain has TRBV7-9 and TRBJ2-1; tentative D call: TRBD1 (5 bases). V was clipped by 5 bases and J by 10 bases, with 18 bases between them. This CDR3 has 14 amino acids. The V gene's germline CDR1 is SEHNR and CDR2 FQNEAQ (reference sequence). DNA for the CDR3: TGTGCCAGCAGCCTACGAGAAGTCACAGGCGAGCAGTTCTTC. Residues: CASSLREVTGEQFF.

CDR3 sequence: CASSLELVSTYEQYF. CDR3 nucleotide sequence: TGCGCCAGCAGCTTGGAGCTAGTCTCCACCTACGAGCAGTACTTC. This rearrangement joins TRBV5-1 to TRBJ2-7; D gene ambiguous. With 0 bases removed from V and 2 bases from J, the gap between germline ends came to 12 bases. Germline values: CDR1 SGHRS, CDR2 YFSETQ. This CDR3 is built from 15 residues.

The chain couples TRBV27 to TRBJ2-1; a weak D match, TRBD1 (6 bases). Germline V gene sequence: CDR1 MNHEY, CDR2 SMNVEV (reference sequence). V was trimmed by 8 bases and J by 6 bases, leaving 20 bases between them. This CDR3 has 15 residues. CDR3 sequence: CASGLDRGGSNEQFF. For the CDR3, the DNA is TGTGCCAGCGGGTTGGACAGAGGCGGCTCCAATGAGCAGTTCTTC.

This chain uses TRBV5-4 with TRBJ1-2, with D uncertain. This CDR3 comprises 14 residues. V was clipped by 1 base and J by 8 bases, with 15 bases between them. Germline V gene lookup returns CDR1 SGHNT and CDR2 YYREEE (reference sequence). CDR3 amino acids: CASSLPRQANGYTF. CDR3 sequence (DNA): TGTGCCAGCAGCTTGCCACGCCAGGCGAACGGCTACACCTTC. The full variable domain, with the rest looked up from reference TRBV5-4 and TRBJ1-2, is ETGVTQSPTHLIKTRGQQVTLRCSSQSGHNTVSWYQQALGQGPQFIFQYYREEENGRGNFPPRFSGLQFPNYSSELNVNALELDDSALYLCASSLPRQANGYTFGSGTRLTVV.

The chain couples TRBV7-2 to TRBJ1-1; D not resolved. The CDR3 is 15 residues long. V lost 2 bases, J lost 4 bases, and 14 bases lay in between. CDR1 and CDR2 (germline): SGHTA, FQGNSA. The CDR3 loop is CASSLHGTVATEAFF. CDR3 DNA sequence: TGTGCCAGCAGCTTACATGGAACAGTGGCCACTGAAGCTTTCTTT.

This rearrangement joins TRBV3-1 (or the pseudogene TRBV3-2) to TRBJ1-1; D is unclear. The CDR3 runs to 14 residues. Germline V gene lookup returns CDR1 LGHDT and CDR2 YNNKEL (reference sequence). V gave up 1 base and J gave up 4 bases, with 10 bases separating them. The chain's CDR3 is CASSQAAGTTEAFF. In nucleotides, the CDR3 is TGTGCCAGCAGCCAAGCGGCAGGAACCACTGAAGCTTTCTTT.

V is TRBV28 and J is TRBJ2-7; D is perhaps TRBD2 (6 bases). This CDR3 has 13 amino acids. CDR1 and CDR2 (germline): MDHEN, SYDVKM. Trimming took off 5 bases at V and 0 bases at J, with 8 bases between the two ends. The CDR3 nucleotides read TGTGCCAGCAGTACCGGGAGCTCCTACGAGCAGTACTTC. Protein: CASSTGSSYEQYF. The full variable domain, completed using reference TRBV28 and TRBJ2-7, is DVKVTQSSRYLVKRTGEKVFLECVQDMDHENMFWYRQDPGLGLRLIYFSYDVKMKEKGDIPEGYSVSREKKERFSLILESASTNQTSMYLCASSTGSSYEQYFGPGTRLTVT.

In DNA form, the CDR3 reads TGCGCCAGCAGCCCAAGGGGAGGCACTGAAGCTTTCTTT. It encodes CASSPRGGTEAFF. The V and J genes are TRBV5-1 and TRBJ1-1, with a possible D match to TRBD1 (5 bases). V lost 4 bases, J lost 4 bases, and 11 bases lay in between. This CDR3 has 13 amino acids. Germline V gives CDR1 SGHRS, CDR2 YFSETQ.

This chain joins TRBV19 and TRBJ2-6, with 7 bases aligning to TRBD1. CDR3 length equals 15 residues. With V trimmed by 9 bases and J by 0 bases, 5 bases remained unmatched. Germline CDR1 is LNHDA and CDR2 is SQIVND (reference sequence). CDR3 amino acids: CASLRGISGANVLTF. CDR3 in DNA: TGTGCCAGCCTCAGGGGGATCTCTGGGGCCAACGTCCTGACTTTC. Complete variable domain (other parts from reference TRBV19 and TRBJ2-6): DGGITQSPKYLFRKEGQNVTLSCEQNLNHDAMYWYRQDPGQGLRLIYYSQIVNDFQKGDIAEGYSVSREKKESFPLTVTSAQKNPTAFYLCASLRGISGANVLTFGAGSRLTVL.

This clone was seen more than once but under ten times. The chain uses TRBV3-1 (or the pseudogene TRBV3-2) and TRBJ1-5, with 7 bases lining up with TRBD1. This CDR3 region has 15 residues. V trimming: 5 bases; J trimming: 0 bases; junction bases outside the gene matches: 4. CDR1 is LGHDT, CDR2 YNNKEL, per germline (reference sequence). CDR3 sequence (DNA): TGTGCCAGCAGCTATGGGACAGATAGCAATCAGCCCCAGCATTTT. Its translation: CASSYGTDSNQPQHF.

This chain uses TRBV6-6 with TRBJ2-4; the D is unclear. This CDR3 is 12 amino acids long. V dropped 8 bases and J dropped 0 bases, with 5 bases sitting between them. Germline V gene data show CDR1 as MNHNY and CDR2 as SVGAGI (reference sequence). CDR3 nucleotides: TGTGCCAGCGCAGGAGCCAAAAACATTCAGTACTTC. This encodes CASAGAKNIQYF.

This chain uses TRBV9 with TRBJ2-7, with 11 nucleotides matching TRBD2. Germline V gives CDR1 SGDLS, CDR2 YYNGEE. The CDR3 loop spans 16 amino acids. V shed 3 bases, J shed 6 bases, and the junction held 11 bases outside the gene matches. CDR3 DNA sequence: TGTGCCAGCAGCGACCAGATGACTAGCGGGACTGTCGAGCAGTACTTC. It encodes CASSDQMTSGTVEQYF.

This clone was seen only once. The CDR3 DNA follows: TGTGCCAGCAGTGAAACCAGGTACCCCTACGAGCAGTACTTC. Its translation: CASSETRYPYEQYF. The J gene is TRBJ2-7, the V gene TRBV25-1; no clear D gene. CDR1 and CDR2 from the germline V gene are MGHDK and SYGVNS. Trimming left V 2 bases short and J 2 bases short, with 10 bases between. This CDR3 is 14 amino acids long.

Comment on this clone: This CDR3 is also generated by other DNA sequences in the sample. The V gene is TRBV6-5, the J gene TRBJ2-3; D not resolved. Germline CDR1 MNHEY, CDR2 SVGAGI. V dropped 6 bases and J dropped 0 bases, with 4 bases sitting between them. This CDR3 region has 12 residues. CDR3 sequence reads: CASRSSTDTQYF. The CDR3, as DNA: TGTGCCAGCAGGTCTAGCACAGATACGCAGTATTTT.